This TCR beta chain derives from a study of T cells in Graves' hyperthyroidism and ophthalmopathy. Only a few counts were recorded for this clonotype. RNA transcripts were the template for amplifying TCR beta CDR3 regions. HTBI primers were used for first-round RT-PCR of the TCR CDR3. TCRdb fed the multiplex PCR reads into MiXCR, producing one record per CDR3 protein. The data show around 200,000 distinct CDR3 sequences, 18% seen once. Sequenced material: blood. The sequence derives from a man between 40 and 49 years old with Graves' hyperthyroidism.

CDR3 loop: CASSIGTTPYNEQFF. CDR3 in DNA: TGTGCCAGTAGTATAGGGACTACTCCCTACAATGAGCAGTTCTTC. The chain has TRBV19 and TRBJ2-1; TRBD2 is a possible D gene (6 bases). The CDR3 contains 15 residues. With 1 base removed from V and 2 bases from J, the gap between germline ends came to 9 bases. The V gene's germline CDR1 is LNHDA and CDR2 SQIVND (reference sequence).